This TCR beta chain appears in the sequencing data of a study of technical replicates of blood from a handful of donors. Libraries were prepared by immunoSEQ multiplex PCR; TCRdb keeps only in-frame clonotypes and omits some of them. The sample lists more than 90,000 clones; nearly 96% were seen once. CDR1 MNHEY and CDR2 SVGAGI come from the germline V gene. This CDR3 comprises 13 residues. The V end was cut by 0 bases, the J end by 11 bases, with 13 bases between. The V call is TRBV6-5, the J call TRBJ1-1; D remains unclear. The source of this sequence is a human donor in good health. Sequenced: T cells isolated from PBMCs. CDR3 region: CASSYSLGTGAFF. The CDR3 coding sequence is TGTGCCAGCAGTTACTCGTTGGGAACGGGGGCTTTCTTT.